Reported below is one T cell receptor (beta chain). The data originate from a study of beta chain features in type 1 diabetes. cDNA synthesis used the whole RNA isolate, giving expressed TCRB sequences. Libraries were prepared by immunoSEQ multiplex PCR; TCRdb keeps only in-frame clonotypes and omits some of them. The sample consists of about 620,000 clones, 15% to 17% of them appearing once. In germline, CDR1 is SEHNR, CDR2 FQNEAQ (reference sequence). The germline V and J ends were trimmed by 0 bases and 8 bases, with 16 bases remaining between them. The CDR3 contains 15 residues. Material: naive CD4+ T cells from blood. The chain recombines TRBV7-9 with TRBJ1-1, with D possibly TRBD1 on 5 matching bases. The sequence came from a man between 18 and 29 years old in good health. The CDR3 loop reads CASSLALSGGSEAFF. The CDR3 coding sequence is TGTGCCAGCAGCTTAGCGCTAAGTGGGGGTTCGGAAGCTTTCTTT.